This T cell receptor (beta chain) was identified during a study of OX40 agonist ivuxolimab in advanced cancers. About this clone: Its specificity is unknown.

Produced via immunoSEQ multiplex PCR; TCRdb's table is partial and in-frame only. Among about 46,000 clones listed, about 88% were seen once. V was clipped by 8 bases and J by 5 bases; unmatched bases: 4. Germline V lookup: CDR1 SNHLY, CDR2 FYNNEI. This CDR3 region has 13 residues. Findings and caveats of the study: Among the nonresponders, some also had low normalized T-cell clonal expansion. Dosing at 0.1 to 3.0 mg/kg was accompanied by clonal expansion of CD4+ and CD8+ blood T cells by week 6.

This specimen was CD4+ or CD8+ T cells sorted from blood, taken in a trial of the OX40 agonist ivuxolimab. The chain links TRBV2 to TRBJ2-5, with TRBD1 matching 11 bases. This receptor was obtained from an adult with an advanced solid tumor such as melanoma, head and neck, liver or kidney cancer. CDR3 region: CASLDRGPETQYF. The CDR3 nucleotides read TGTGCCAGCCTGGACAGGGGGCCCGAGACCCAGTACTTC.